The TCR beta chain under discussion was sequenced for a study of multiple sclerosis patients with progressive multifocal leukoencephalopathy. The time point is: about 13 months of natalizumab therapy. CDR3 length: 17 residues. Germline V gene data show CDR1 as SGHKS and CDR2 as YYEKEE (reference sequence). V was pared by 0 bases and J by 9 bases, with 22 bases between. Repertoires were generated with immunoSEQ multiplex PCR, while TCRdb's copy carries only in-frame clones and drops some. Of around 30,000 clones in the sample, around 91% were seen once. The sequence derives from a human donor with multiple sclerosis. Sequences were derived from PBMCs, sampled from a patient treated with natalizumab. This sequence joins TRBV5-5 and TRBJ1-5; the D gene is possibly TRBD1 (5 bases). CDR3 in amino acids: CASSLGSVPGTIMPQHF. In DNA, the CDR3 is TGTGCCAGCAGCTTGGGGTCGGTGCCAGGGACGATTATGCCCCAGCATTTT.